This T cell receptor beta chain was recorded in a study of shared clonotypes between healthy human individuals. Selected positively for CCR7 and CD45RO-negative, naive CD8 cells excluded terminally differentiated effector memory CD45RA+ cells. Libraries were prepared by immunoSEQ multiplex PCR; TCRdb keeps only in-frame clonotypes and omits some of them. Here the sample spans millions of clones, approximately 95% being singletons. Regarding this clone: The antigen is not known.

CDR1 and CDR2 (germline): PRHDT, FYEKMQ (reference sequence). V lost 4 bases and J lost 6, with 15 bases in between. CDR3 length: 14 residues. Overall study results and limits: Some naive CD4 clonotypes, 4% to 6%, turned up in common across a handful of donors. The study's rarefaction showed incomplete sorted-subset sequencing despite large depth.

Source material: naive CD8+ T cells sorted from blood. The clonotype originates from a man younger than 30 in good health. The chain combines TRBV13 with TRBJ1-2; D possibly corresponds to TRBD1 (5 bases). The CDR3 nucleotides read TGTGCCAGCAGCTCCCGGACATCTTTAGATGGCTACACCTTC. Encoded protein: CASSSRTSLDGYTF.